This entry is about one T cell receptor beta chain. The antigen is not known. Generated by immunoSEQ multiplex PCR, the TCRdb table keeps only in-frame clones and is missing some. In the table there are under 130,000 clones, 91% of which are singletons. This record belongs to a study of T cell responses to AZD1222 COVID-19 vaccine. The germline V gene encodes CDR1 SGHAT and CDR2 FQNNGV. The CDR3 is made up of 17 amino acids. V lost 5 bases and J lost 9; bases outside the gene matches: 13. Study results and caveats: Spike as a whole was targeted by vaccine-associated CD4 TCRs, dominant at 160-218 and 743-854.

This rearrangement joins TRBV11-2 to TRBJ2-1; 13 positions agree with TRBD2. Source: peripheral blood, taken on day 0 of AZD1222 vaccination. The clonotype was recovered from an adult in good health. The CDR3 here is CASSARGRTSGRSEQFF. The CDR3 coding sequence is TGTGCCAGCAGCGCTAGGGGCCGGACTAGCGGGAGAAGTGAGCAGTTCTTC.